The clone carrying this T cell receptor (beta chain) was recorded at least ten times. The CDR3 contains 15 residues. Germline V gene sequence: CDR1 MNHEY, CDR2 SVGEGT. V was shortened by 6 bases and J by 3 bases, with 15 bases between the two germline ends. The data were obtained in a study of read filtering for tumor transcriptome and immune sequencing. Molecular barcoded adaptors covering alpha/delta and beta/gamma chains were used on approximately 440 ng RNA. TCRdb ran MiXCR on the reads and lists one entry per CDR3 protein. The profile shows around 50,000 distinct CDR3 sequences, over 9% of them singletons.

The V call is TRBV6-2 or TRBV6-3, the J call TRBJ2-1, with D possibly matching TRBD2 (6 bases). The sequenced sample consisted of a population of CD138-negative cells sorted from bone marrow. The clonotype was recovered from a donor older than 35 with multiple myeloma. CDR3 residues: CASSPPGDFYNEQFF. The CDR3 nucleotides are TGTGCCAGCAGCCCTCCGGGGGACTTCTACAATGAGCAGTTCTTC.